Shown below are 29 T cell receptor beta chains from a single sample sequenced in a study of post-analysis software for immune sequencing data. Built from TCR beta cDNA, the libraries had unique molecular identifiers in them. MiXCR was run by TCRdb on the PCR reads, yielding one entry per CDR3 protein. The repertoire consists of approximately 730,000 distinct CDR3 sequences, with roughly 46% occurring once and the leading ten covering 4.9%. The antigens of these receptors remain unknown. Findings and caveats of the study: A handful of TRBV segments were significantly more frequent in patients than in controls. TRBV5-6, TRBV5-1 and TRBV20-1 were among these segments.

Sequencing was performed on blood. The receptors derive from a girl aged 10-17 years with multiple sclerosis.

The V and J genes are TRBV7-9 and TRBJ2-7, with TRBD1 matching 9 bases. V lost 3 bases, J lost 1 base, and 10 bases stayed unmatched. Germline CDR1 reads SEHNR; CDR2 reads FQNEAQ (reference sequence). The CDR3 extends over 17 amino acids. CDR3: CASSFPGQGSGSYEQYF. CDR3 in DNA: TGTGCCAGCAGCTTTCCGGGACAGGGAAGCGGGTCCTACGAGCAGTACTTC.

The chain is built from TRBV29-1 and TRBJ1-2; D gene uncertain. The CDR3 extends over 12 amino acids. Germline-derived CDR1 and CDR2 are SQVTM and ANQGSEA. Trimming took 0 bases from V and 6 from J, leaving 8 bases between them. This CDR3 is CSVEDLGDGYTF. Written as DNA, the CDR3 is TGCAGCGTTGAAGATCTTGGGGATGGCTACACCTTC.

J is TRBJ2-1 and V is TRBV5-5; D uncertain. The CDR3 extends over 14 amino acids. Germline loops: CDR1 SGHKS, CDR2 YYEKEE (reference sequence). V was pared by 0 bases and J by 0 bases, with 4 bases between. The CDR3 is CASSLGYSYNEQFF. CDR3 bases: TGTGCCAGCAGCTTGGGGTACTCCTACAATGAGCAGTTCTTC.

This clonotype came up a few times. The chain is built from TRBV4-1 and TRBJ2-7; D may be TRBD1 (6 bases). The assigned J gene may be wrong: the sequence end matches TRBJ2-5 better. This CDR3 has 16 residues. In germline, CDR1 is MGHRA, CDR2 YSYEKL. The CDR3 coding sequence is TGCGCCAGCAGCCAACCGTCTGAGTGGGACAACGAGACCCAGTACTTC. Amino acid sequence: CASSQPSEWDNETQYF.

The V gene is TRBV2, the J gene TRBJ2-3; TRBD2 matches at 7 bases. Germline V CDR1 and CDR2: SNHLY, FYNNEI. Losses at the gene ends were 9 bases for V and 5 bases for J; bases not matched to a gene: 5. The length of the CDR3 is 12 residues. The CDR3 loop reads CARGRGEDTQYF. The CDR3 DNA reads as TGTGCCAGAGGGAGGGGAGAAGATACGCAGTATTTT.

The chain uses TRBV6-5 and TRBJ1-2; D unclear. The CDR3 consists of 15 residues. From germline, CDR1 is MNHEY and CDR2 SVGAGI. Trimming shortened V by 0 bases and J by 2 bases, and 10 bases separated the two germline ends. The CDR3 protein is CASSYSSHGNYGYTF. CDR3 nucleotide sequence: TGTGCCAGCAGTTACTCTTCCCACGGGAACTATGGCTACACCTTC.

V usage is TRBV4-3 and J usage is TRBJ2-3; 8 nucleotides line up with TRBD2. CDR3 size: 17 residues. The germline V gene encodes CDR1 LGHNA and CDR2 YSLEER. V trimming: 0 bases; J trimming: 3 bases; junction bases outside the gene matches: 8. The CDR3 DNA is TGCGCCAGCAGCCAAGATTTCAGCGGGAGTATGACAGATACGCAGTATTTT. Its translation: CASSQDFSGSMTDTQYF.

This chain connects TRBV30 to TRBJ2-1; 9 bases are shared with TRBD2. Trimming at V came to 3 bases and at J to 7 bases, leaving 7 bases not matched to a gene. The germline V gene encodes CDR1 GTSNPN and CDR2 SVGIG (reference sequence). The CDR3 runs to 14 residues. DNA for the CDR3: TGTGCCTGGAGATTTAGCGGGAGTGCGAATGAGCAGTTCTTC. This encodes CAWRFSGSANEQFF.

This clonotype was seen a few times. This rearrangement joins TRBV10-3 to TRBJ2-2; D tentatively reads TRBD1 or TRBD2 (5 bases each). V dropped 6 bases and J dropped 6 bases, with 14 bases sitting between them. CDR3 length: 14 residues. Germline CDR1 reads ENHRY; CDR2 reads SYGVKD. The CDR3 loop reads CAISSGPGAGELFF. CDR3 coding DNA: TGTGCCATCAGCTCGGGACCCGGGGCCGGGGAGCTGTTTTTT.

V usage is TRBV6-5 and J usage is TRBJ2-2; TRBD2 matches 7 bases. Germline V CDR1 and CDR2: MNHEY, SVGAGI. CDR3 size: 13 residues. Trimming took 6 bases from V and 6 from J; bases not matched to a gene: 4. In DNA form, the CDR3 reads TGTGCCAGCAGGGGAGGGGTCGCCGGGGAGCTGTTTTTT. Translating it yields CASRGGVAGELFF.

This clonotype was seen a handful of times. CDR3 DNA: TGTGCCAGCAGCCAAGCGGGAGGACTAAAAGAGACCCAGTACTTC. This codes for CASSQAGGLKETQYF. The V and J genes are TRBV4-2 and TRBJ2-5; 7 bases are shared with TRBD2. The germline CDR1 and CDR2 sequences are LGHNA and YNFKEQ. The CDR3 extends over 15 amino acids. V lost 1 base, J lost 3 bases, and 5 bases stayed unmatched.

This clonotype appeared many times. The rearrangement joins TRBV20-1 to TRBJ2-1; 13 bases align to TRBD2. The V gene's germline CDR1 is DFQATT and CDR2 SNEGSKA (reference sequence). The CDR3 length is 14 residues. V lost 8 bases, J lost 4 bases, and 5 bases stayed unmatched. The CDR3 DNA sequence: TGCAGTACCCGGGGACTAGCGGGGTACAATGAGCAGTTCTTC. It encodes CSTRGLAGYNEQFF.

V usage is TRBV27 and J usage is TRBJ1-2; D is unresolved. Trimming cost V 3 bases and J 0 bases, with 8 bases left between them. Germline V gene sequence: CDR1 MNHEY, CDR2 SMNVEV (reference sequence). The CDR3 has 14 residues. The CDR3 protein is CASSLASPNYGYTF. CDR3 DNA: TGTGCCAGCAGTTTGGCAAGCCCTAACTATGGCTACACCTTC.

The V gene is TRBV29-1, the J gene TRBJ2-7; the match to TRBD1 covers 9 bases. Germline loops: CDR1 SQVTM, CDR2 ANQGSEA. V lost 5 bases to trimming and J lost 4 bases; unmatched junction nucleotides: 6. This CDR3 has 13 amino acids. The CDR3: CSVYYDRGYEQYF. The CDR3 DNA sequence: TGCAGCGTTTACTACGACAGGGGGTACGAGCAGTACTTC.

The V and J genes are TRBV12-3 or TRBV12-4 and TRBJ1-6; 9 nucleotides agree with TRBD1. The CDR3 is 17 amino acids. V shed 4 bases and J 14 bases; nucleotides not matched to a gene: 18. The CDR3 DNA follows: TGTGCCAGCAGTTCATCGTCCCACCCGGGACAGGGAGGATCCCTCCACTTT. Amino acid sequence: CASSSSSHPGQGGSLHF.

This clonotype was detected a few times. Here the CDR3 reads CASSLSSGSGNEQFF. The CDR3 DNA reads TGTGCCAGCAGCCTCAGCAGCGGGAGCGGCAATGAGCAGTTCTTC. The chain carries TRBV28 and TRBJ2-1; the match to TRBD2 covers 8 bases. The V and J ends lost 6 bases and 6 bases, in that order; junction bases with no gene match: 10. Germline CDR1 is MDHEN and CDR2 is SYDVKM. CDR3 length: 15 amino acids.

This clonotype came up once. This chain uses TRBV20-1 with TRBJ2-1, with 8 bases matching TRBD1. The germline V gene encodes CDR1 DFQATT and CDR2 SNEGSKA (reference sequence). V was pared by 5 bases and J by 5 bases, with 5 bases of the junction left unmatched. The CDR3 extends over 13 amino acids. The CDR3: CSAPGQVDNEQFF. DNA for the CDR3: TGCAGTGCTCCGGGACAGGTGGACAATGAGCAGTTCTTC.

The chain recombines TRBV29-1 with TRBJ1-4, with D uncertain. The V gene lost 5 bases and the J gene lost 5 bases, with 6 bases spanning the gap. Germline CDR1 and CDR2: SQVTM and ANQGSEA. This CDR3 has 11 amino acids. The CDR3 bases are TGCAGCGTTTTTACCAATGAAAAACTGTTTTTT. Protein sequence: CSVFTNEKLFF.

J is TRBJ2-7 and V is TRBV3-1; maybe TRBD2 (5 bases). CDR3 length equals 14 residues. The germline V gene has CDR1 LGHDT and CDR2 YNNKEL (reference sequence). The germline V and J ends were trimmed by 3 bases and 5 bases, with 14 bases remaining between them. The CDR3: CASSQRSARDEQYF. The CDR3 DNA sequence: TGTGCCAGCAGCCAGAGATCAGCGCGGGACGAGCAGTACTTC.

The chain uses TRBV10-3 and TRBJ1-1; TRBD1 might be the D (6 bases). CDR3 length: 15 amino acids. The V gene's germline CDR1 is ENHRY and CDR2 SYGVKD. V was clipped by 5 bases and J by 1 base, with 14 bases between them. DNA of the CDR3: TGTGCCATCAGTCCCACAGGGAAGGGGAACACTGAAGCTTTCTTT. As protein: CAISPTGKGNTEAFF.

The CDR3 sequence: CASSLSSGTGVLYEQYF. Here the CDR3 DNA reads TGTGCCAGCAGTTTATCCTCCGGGACAGGGGTTCTCTACGAGCAGTACTTC. The chain combines TRBV27 with TRBJ2-7, with 10 bases identical to TRBD1. V lost 0 bases and J lost 3; bases outside the gene matches: 8. From germline, CDR1 is MNHEY and CDR2 SMNVEV (reference sequence). CDR3 length: 17 amino acids.

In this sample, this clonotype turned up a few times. The DNA of the CDR3 is TGTGCCACCAGCTCACCCGGGGCGTCTAGGCTTTATACGCAGTATTTT. This sequence encodes CATSSPGASRLYTQYF. The chain links TRBV15 to TRBJ2-3; D could derive from TRBD1 or TRBD2 (5 bases each). This CDR3 is 16 amino acids long. Trimming stripped 5 bases from V and 7 bases from J, with 22 bases between. CDR1 and CDR2 (germline): LNHNV, YYDKDF (reference sequence). Full variable domain (rest looked up from reference TRBV15 and TRBJ2-3): DAMVIQNPRYQVTQFGKPVTLSCSQTLNHNVMYWYQQKSSQAPKLLFHYYDKDFNNEADTPDNFQSRRPNTSFCFLDIRSPGLGDTAMYLCATSSPGASRLYTQYFGPGTRLTVL.

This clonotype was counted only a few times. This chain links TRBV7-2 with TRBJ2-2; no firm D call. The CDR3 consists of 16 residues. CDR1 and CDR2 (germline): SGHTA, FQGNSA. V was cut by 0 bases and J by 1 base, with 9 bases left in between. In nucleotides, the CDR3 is TGTGCCAGCAGCTTAGCGGCGGCAAAGAACACCGGGGAGCTGTTTTTT. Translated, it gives CASSLAAAKNTGELFF.

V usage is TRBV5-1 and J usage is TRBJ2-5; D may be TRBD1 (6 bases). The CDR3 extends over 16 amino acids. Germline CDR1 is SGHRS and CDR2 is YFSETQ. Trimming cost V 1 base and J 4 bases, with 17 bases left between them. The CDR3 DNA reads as TGCGCCAGCAGCTTGTATCCAGGGGCAGGCGGAGAGACCCAGTACTTC. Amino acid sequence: CASSLYPGAGGETQYF.

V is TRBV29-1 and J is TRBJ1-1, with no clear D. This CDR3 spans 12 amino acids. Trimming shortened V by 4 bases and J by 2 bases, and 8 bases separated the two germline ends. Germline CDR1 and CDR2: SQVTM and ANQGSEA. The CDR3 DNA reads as TGCAGCGTTGTTCGGGTAAACACTGAAGCTTTCTTT. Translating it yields CSVVRVNTEAFF. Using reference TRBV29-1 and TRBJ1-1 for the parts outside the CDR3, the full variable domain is SAVISQKPSRDICQRGTSLTIQCQVDSQVTMMFWYRQQPGQSLTLIATANQGSEATYESGFVIDKFPISRPNLTFSTLTVSNMSPEDSSIYLCSVVRVNTEAFFGQGTRLTVV.

Here the CDR3 reads CSAPAQTGLATNEQFF. The CDR3 region has the DNA TGCAGTGCTCCAGCGCAGACGGGACTAGCAACCAATGAGCAGTTCTTC. The gene calls are TRBV20-1 and TRBJ2-1, with 9 bases that match TRBD2. Germline lookup yields CDR1 DFQATT and CDR2 SNEGSKA (reference sequence). This CDR3 is 16 amino acids long. V gave up 5 bases and J gave up 6 bases; unmatched junction bases: 14.

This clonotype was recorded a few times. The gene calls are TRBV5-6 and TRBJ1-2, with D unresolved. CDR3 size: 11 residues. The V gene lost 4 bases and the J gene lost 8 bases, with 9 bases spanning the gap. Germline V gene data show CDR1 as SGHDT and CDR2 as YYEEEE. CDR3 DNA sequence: TGTGCCAGCAGCCAAAACGTCGGCTACACCTTC. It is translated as CASSQNVGYTF. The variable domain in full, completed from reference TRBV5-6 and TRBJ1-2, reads DAGVTQSPTHLIKTRGQQVTLRCSPKSGHDTVSWYQQALGQGPQFIFQYYEEEERQRGNFPDRFSGHQFPNYSSELNVNALLLGDSALYLCASSQNVGYTFGSGTRLTVV.

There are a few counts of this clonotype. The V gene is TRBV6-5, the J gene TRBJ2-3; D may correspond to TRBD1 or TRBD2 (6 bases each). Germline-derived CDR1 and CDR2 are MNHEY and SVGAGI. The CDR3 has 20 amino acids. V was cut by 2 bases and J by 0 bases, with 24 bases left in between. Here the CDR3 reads CASSYPREVRRGLSTDTQYF. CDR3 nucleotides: TGTGCCAGCAGTTACCCCCGTGAGGTGCGGAGGGGGTTGAGCACAGATACGCAGTATTTT.

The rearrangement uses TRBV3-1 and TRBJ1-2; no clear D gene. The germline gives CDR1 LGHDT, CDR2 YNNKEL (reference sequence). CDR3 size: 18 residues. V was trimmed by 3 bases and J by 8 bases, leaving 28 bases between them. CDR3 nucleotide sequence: TGTGCCAGCAGCCAGAGCATCGCTTTCGAGCTTGGGTCTTTGGGCTACACCTTC. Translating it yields CASSQSIAFELGSLGYTF. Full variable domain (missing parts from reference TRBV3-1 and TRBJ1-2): DTAVSQTPKYLVTQMGNDKSIKCEQNLGHDTMYWYKQDSKKFLKIMFSYNNKELIINETVPNRFSPKSPDKAHLNLHINSLELGDSAVYFCASSQSIAFELGSLGYTFGSGTRLTVV.